Listed below are T cell receptor beta chains from one sample, sequenced in a study of CD4 T cell repertoires in COVID-19. Assay: immunoSEQ multiplex PCR; the TCRdb copy retains only in-frame clones and omits some. Altogether tens of thousands of clones are present, about nine tenths being singletons, with the ten largest covering around 0.58%. Specimen: central memory CD4+ T cells from blood, collected before the COVID-19 pandemic. All receptors derive from a human donor who had COVID-19. The CDR3 runs from the conserved cysteine through the conserved F or W. Fields, in order: J gene, D gene, V gene, clone size, CDR3 DNA, CDR3 protein. The D gene is left open where the match is weak. A clone size is listed for some rows: how often the clone was seen (once, few, many), or a class if it is expanded.

j_gene: TRBJ1-2
d_gene: NA
v_gene: TRBV19
abundance: NA
CDR3nt: TGTGCCAGTAGTATAGATGGCGGGAGTGGCTACACCTTC
CDR3aa: CASSIDGGSGYTF

j_gene: TRBJ1-1
d_gene: NA
v_gene: TRBV6-1
abundance: NA
CDR3nt: TGTGCCAGCAGTGACCGGACAGTCACTGAAGCTTTCTTT
CDR3aa: CASSDRTVTEAFF

j_gene: TRBJ1-1
d_gene: TRBD1
v_gene: TRBV10-2
abundance: few
CDR3nt: TGCGCCACCTGGGACAGGGGGCTGACTGAAGCTTTCTTT
CDR3aa: CATWDRGLTEAFF

j_gene: TRBJ2-2
d_gene: NA
v_gene: TRBV7-2
abundance: NA
CDR3nt: TGTGCCAGCAGCCCAACAGGGCTCAACACCGGGGAGCTGTTTTTT
CDR3aa: CASSPTGLNTGELFF

j_gene: TRBJ2-7
d_gene: NA
v_gene: TRBV10-3
abundance: once
CDR3nt: TGTGCCATCAGTGATAGGGGGGGGGCCTACGAGCAGTACTTC
CDR3aa: CAISDRGGAYEQYF

j_gene: TRBJ2-7
d_gene: NA
v_gene: TRBV28
abundance: NA
CDR3nt: TGTGCCAGCAGTACAGGTTTCTACGAGCAGTACTTC
CDR3aa: CASSTGFYEQYF

j_gene: TRBJ2-1
d_gene: NA
v_gene: TRBV2
abundance: NA
CDR3nt: TGTGCCACTGCGGGGTACTCCTACAATGAGCAGTTCTTC
CDR3aa: CATAGYSYNEQFF

j_gene: TRBJ2-7
d_gene: NA
v_gene: TRBV7-8
abundance: NA
CDR3nt: TGTGCCAGCAGCTTAACTGCGGGAAGCTCCTACGAGCAGTACTTC
CDR3aa: CASSLTAGSSYEQYF

j_gene: TRBJ2-7
d_gene: NA
v_gene: TRBV10-3
abundance: NA
CDR3nt: TGTGCCATCAGTGAGCCGTGGACAGTCGTGAACGAGCAGTACTTC
CDR3aa: CAISEPWTVVNEQYF

j_gene: TRBJ1-2
d_gene: NA
v_gene: TRBV10-2
abundance: once
CDR3nt: TGCGCCAGCAGTGAGTCCCGGGTCAATGGCTACACCTTC
CDR3aa: CASSESRVNGYTF

j_gene: TRBJ2-7
d_gene: TRBD2
v_gene: TRBV5-6
abundance: NA
CDR3nt: TGTGCCAGCAGCCCCGGGCTAGCGGGCTACGAGCAGTACTTC
CDR3aa: CASSPGLAGYEQYF

j_gene: TRBJ2-2
d_gene: TRBD1
v_gene: TRBV6-1
abundance: NA
CDR3nt: TGTGCCAGCAGTGCCGGGACAGGGAGTGGAGGGGAGCTGTTTTTT
CDR3aa: CASSAGTGSGGELFF

j_gene: TRBJ2-5
d_gene: NA
v_gene: TRBV5-1
abundance: NA
CDR3nt: TGCGCCAGCAGTCGGGGGGCTCCTACCCAAGAGACCCAGTACTTC
CDR3aa: CASSRGAPTQETQYF

j_gene: TRBJ1-1
d_gene: TRBD1
v_gene: TRBV15
abundance: NA
CDR3nt: TGTGCCACCAGCAGAGATGGACAGGGAGCTTTCTTT
CDR3aa: CATSRDGQGAFF

j_gene: TRBJ2-6
d_gene: NA
v_gene: TRBV11-2
abundance: once
CDR3nt: TGTGCCAGCAGCCCTCCAACAGGGGGGGCTGGGGCCAACGTCCTGACTTTC
CDR3aa: CASSPPTGGAGANVLTF

j_gene: TRBJ2-2
d_gene: TRBD2
v_gene: TRBV2
abundance: once
CDR3nt: TGTGCCAGCAGCGGGACTAGCGGGAGGGCGGGTACCGGGGAGCTGTTTTTT
CDR3aa: CASSGTSGRAGTGELFF

j_gene: TRBJ1-4
d_gene: NA
v_gene: TRBV7-8
abundance: NA
CDR3nt: TGTGCCAGCAGCCTGCAGGAAAAACTGTTTTTT
CDR3aa: CASSLQEKLFF

j_gene: TRBJ1-2
d_gene: NA
v_gene: TRBV5-6
abundance: NA
CDR3nt: TGTGCCAGCAGCCTTACGGGGGAGCACTATGGCTACACCTTC
CDR3aa: CASSLTGEHYGYTF

j_gene: TRBJ1-5
d_gene: NA
v_gene: TRBV6-1
abundance: NA
CDR3nt: TGTGCCAGCGAGCAAGGGGTAGGCAATCAGCCCCAGCATTTT
CDR3aa: CASEQGVGNQPQHF

j_gene: TRBJ1-2
d_gene: NA
v_gene: TRBV5-3
abundance: NA
CDR3nt: TGTGCCAGAAGCTTGGCGTTGGCATACACCTTC
CDR3aa: CARSLALAYTF

j_gene: TRBJ1-5
d_gene: NA
v_gene: TRBV7-2
abundance: NA
CDR3nt: TGTGCCAGCAGCCAGCGGGGGGCGGCGGAGCCCCAGCATTTT
CDR3aa: CASSQRGAAEPQHF

j_gene: TRBJ2-7
d_gene: TRBD2
v_gene: TRBV28
abundance: NA
CDR3nt: TGTGCCAGCAGTCTGCAGACTAGCGGGAGGAATGAGCAGTACTTC
CDR3aa: CASSLQTSGRNEQYF

j_gene: TRBJ1-1
d_gene: NA
v_gene: TRBV19
abundance: NA
CDR3nt: TGTGCCAGTAGTTCCCTGACCGGGAGGACTGAAGCTTTCTTT
CDR3aa: CASSSLTGRTEAFF

j_gene: TRBJ1-2
d_gene: NA
v_gene: TRBV5-6
abundance: NA
CDR3nt: TGTGCCAGCAGCTTGGTACAGGGTAGTGGCTACACCTTC
CDR3aa: CASSLVQGSGYTF

j_gene: TRBJ2-2
d_gene: TRBD1
v_gene: TRBV10-3
abundance: NA
CDR3nt: TGTGCCATCAGTGCCTGGACAGGGATCGGCGGGGAGCTGTTTTTT
CDR3aa: CAISAWTGIGGELFF

j_gene: TRBJ1-2
d_gene: NA
v_gene: TRBV28
abundance: NA
CDR3nt: TGTGCCAGCAGTTTAGTGGGGGCTCCCTATGGCTACACCTTC
CDR3aa: CASSLVGAPYGYTF

j_gene: TRBJ2-3
d_gene: NA
v_gene: TRBV7-2
abundance: NA
CDR3nt: TGTGCCAGCAGCTTAAATGCGGATACGCAGTATTTT
CDR3aa: CASSLNADTQYF

j_gene: TRBJ2-2
d_gene: TRBD2
v_gene: TRBV19
abundance: NA
CDR3nt: TGTGCCAGTAGTATAATGGCGGGAGGGCGGACCGGGGAGCTGTTTTTT
CDR3aa: CASSIMAGGRTGELFF

j_gene: TRBJ2-7
d_gene: TRBD1
v_gene: TRBV5-1
abundance: NA
CDR3nt: TGCGCCAGCAATCCAGGACAGGGAGTCGACGAGCAGTACTTC
CDR3aa: CASNPGQGVDEQYF

j_gene: TRBJ1-4
d_gene: TRBD1
v_gene: TRBV19
abundance: NA
CDR3nt: TGTGCCAGCGCCGACAGGACAGGCGGAATGGGGGAAAAACTGTTTTTT
CDR3aa: CASADRTGGMGEKLFF

j_gene: TRBJ1-4
d_gene: TRBD1
v_gene: TRBV19
abundance: NA
CDR3nt: TGTGCCAGTAGTCGGGACAGGGATAATGAAAAACTGTTTTTT
CDR3aa: CASSRDRDNEKLFF

j_gene: TRBJ1-6
d_gene: TRBD1
v_gene: TRBV6-5
abundance: NA
CDR3nt: TGTGCCAGCAGTAAAGACAGGGGGCCTAATTCACCCCTCCACTTT
CDR3aa: CASSKDRGPNSPLHF

j_gene: TRBJ2-3
d_gene: NA
v_gene: TRBV5-1
abundance: NA
CDR3nt: TGCGCCAGCAGCCTCAGACAGGGCACAGATACGCAGTATTTT
CDR3aa: CASSLRQGTDTQYF

j_gene: TRBJ1-2
d_gene: TRBD1
v_gene: TRBV5-4
abundance: NA
CDR3nt: TGTGCCAGCAGTTCATTCCGGGACAGGGAATATGGCTACACCTTC
CDR3aa: CASSSFRDREYGYTF